This T cell receptor (beta chain) was sequenced in a study of cytomegalovirus exposure and HLA in healthy donors. Study-wide findings and caveats: TCR beta V segments were, for the most part, productive about 87% or about 30% of the time in an earlier analysis. Diagnosis of cytomegalovirus status made by the classifier reportedly showed high specificity and sensitivity.

Amplification used 60 Vbeta primers and 13 Jbeta primers. Here immunoSEQ multiplex PCR was the method, and the copy in TCRdb shows in-frame clones only, minus some. The table shows around 170,000 clones, with over 80% occurring only once. Germline assignment: CDR1 SGHRS and CDR2 YFSETQ. The CDR3 runs 16 residues. The V and J ends lost 0 bases and 1 base, in that order; junction bases with no gene match: 5. As for this clone: The antigen remains undetermined.

Material for sequencing was PBMCs. The clonotype originates from a woman under 30 in good health and CMV-seronegative. The J gene is TRBJ2-7, the V gene TRBV5-1; 9 bases are shared with TRBD1. CDR3 DNA: TGCGCCAGCAGCTTGGGATGGACAGGGGAATCCTACGAGCAGTACTTC. Translation gives CASSLGWTGESYEQYF. The variable domain in full, completed from reference TRBV5-1 and TRBJ2-7, reads KAGVTQTPRYLIKTRGQQVTLSCSPISGHRSVSWYQQTPGQGLQFLFEYFSETQRNKGNFPGRFSGRQFSNSRSEMNVSTLELGDSALYLCASSLGWTGESYEQYFGPGTRLTVT.